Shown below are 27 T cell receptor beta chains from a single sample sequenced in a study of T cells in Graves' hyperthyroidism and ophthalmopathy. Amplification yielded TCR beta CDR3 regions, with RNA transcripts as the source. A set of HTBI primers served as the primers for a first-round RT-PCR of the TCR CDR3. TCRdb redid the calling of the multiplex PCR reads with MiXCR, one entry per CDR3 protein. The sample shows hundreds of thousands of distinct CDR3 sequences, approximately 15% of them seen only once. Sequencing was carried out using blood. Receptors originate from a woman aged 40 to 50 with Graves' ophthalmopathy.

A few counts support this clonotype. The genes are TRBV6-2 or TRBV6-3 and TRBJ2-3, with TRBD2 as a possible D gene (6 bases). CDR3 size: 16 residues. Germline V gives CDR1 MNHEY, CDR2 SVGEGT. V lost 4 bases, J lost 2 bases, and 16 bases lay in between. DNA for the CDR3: TGTGCCAGCAGTTTGTCCCTAGCGATGGCCACAGATACGCAGTATTTT. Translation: CASSLSLAMATDTQYF.

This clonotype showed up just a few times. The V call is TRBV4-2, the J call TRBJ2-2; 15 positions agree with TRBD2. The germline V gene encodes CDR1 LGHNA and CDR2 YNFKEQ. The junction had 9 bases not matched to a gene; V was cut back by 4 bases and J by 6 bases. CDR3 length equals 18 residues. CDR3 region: CASSPIGLAGGPAGELFF. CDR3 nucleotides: TGTGCCAGCAGCCCCATAGGACTAGCGGGGGGGCCTGCCGGGGAGCTGTTTTTT.

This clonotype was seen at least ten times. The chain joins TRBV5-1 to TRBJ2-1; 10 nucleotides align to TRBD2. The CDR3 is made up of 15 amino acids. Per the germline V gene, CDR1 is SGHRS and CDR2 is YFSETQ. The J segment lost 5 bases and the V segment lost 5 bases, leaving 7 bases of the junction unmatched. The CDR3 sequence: CASRLAGEKNNEQFF. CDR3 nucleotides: TGCGCCAGCAGGCTAGCGGGAGAAAAAAACAATGAGCAGTTCTTC.

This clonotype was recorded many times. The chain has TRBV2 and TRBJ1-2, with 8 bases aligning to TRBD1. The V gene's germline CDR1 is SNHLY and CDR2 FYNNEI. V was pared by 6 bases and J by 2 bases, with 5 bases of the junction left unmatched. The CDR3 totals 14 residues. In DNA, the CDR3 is TGTGCCAGCAGCCCACAGGGGGACAACTATGGCTACACCTTC. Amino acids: CASSPQGDNYGYTF.

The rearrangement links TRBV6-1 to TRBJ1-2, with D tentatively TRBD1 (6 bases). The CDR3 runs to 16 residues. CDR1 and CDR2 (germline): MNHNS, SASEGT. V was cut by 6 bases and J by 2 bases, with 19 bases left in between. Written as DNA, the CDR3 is TGTGCCAGCAGAAGAAACCTTGTGGGGGGCAACTATGGCTACACCTTC. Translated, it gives CASRRNLVGGNYGYTF.

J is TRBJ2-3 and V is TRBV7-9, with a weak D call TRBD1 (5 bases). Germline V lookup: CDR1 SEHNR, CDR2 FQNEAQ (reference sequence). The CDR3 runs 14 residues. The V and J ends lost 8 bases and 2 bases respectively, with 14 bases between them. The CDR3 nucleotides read TGTGCCAGCGGCAAGGACACCAACACAGATACGCAGTATTTT. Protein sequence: CASGKDTNTDTQYF. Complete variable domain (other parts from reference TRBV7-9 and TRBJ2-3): DTGVSQNPRHKITKRGQNVTFRCDPISEHNRLYWYRQTLGQGPEFLTYFQNEAQLEKSRLLSDRFSAERPKGSFSTLEIQRTEQGDSAMYLCASGKDTNTDTQYFGPGTRLTVL.

CDR3 loop: CASSLSASSYEQYF. The CDR3 DNA reads as TGTGCCAGCAGCTTGTCAGCCAGCTCCTACGAGCAGTACTTC. The V gene is TRBV7-2, the J gene TRBJ2-7; no reliable D call. Trimming took off 3 bases at V and 0 bases at J, with 9 bases between the two ends. Germline lookup yields CDR1 SGHTA and CDR2 FQGNSA. There are 14 residues in the CDR3.

CDR3 sequence reads: CASSTKEATYNEQFF. The CDR3 DNA is TGTGCCAGTAGTACAAAAGAGGCTACCTACAATGAGCAGTTCTTC. The chain employs TRBV19 and TRBJ2-1; no definite D call. This CDR3 region has 15 residues. Germline V gene sequence: CDR1 LNHDA, CDR2 SQIVND (reference sequence). V was cut by 4 bases and J by 2 bases, with 12 bases left in between.

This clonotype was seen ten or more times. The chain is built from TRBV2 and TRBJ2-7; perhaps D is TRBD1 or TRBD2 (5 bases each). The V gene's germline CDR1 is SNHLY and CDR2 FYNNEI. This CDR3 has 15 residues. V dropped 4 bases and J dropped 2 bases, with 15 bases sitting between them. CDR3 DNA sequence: TGTGCCAGCAGTGGGGACCTCGGTGGGACCTACGAGCAGTACTTC. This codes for CASSGDLGGTYEQYF. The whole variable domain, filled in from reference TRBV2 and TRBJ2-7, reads EPEVTQTPSHQVTQMGQEVILRCVPISNHLYFYWYRQILGQKVEFLVSFYNNEISEKSEIFDDQFSVERPDGSNFTLKIRSTKLEDSAMYFCASSGDLGGTYEQYFGPGTRLTVT.

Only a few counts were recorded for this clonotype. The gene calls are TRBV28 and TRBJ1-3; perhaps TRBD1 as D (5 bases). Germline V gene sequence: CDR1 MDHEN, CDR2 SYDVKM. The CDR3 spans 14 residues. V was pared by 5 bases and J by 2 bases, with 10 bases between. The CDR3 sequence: CASSLDSAGNTIYF. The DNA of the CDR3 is TGTGCCAGCAGTCTAGACAGCGCTGGAAACACCATATATTTT.

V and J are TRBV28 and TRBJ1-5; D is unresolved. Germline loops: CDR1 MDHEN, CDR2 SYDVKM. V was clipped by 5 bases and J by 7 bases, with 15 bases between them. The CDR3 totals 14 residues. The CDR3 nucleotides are TGTGCCAGCAGTATCGAGGGCGGAGGGCAGCCCCAGCATTTT. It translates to CASSIEGGGQPQHF.

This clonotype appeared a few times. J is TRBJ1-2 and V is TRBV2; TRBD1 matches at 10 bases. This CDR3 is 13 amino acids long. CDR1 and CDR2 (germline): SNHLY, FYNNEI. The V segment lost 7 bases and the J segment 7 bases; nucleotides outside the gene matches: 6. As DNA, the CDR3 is TGTGCCAGCATTATCCGGACAGGGGGTGGCTACACCTTC. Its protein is CASIIRTGGGYTF.

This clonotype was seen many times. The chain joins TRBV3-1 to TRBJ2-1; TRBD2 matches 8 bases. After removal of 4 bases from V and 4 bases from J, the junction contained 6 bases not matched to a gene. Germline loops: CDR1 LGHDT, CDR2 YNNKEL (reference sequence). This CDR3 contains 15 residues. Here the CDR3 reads CASSRPAGAYNEQFF. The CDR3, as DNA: TGTGCCAGCAGCCGGCCAGCGGGGGCTTACAATGAGCAGTTCTTC.

CDR3 DNA: TGTGCCAGTAGTGTAAACGGACGGAGCAACACTGAAGCTTTCTTT. Its translation is CASSVNGRSNTEAFF. This sequence joins TRBV19 and TRBJ1-1; D not resolved. V shed 5 bases and J shed 2 bases, with 15 bases lying between them. The CDR3 length is 15 residues. Germline V gene lookup returns CDR1 LNHDA and CDR2 SQIVND (reference sequence).

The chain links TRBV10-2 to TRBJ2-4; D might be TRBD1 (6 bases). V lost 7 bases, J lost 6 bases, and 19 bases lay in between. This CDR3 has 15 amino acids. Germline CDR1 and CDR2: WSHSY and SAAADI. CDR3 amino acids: CASNPGTPDGNIQYF. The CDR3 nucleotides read TGCGCCAGCAACCCCGGGACACCGGACGGAAACATTCAGTACTTC.

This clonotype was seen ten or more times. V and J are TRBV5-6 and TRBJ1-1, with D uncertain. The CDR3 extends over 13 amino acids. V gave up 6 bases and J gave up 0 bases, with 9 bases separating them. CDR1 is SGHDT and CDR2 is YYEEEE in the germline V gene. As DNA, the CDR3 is TGTGCCAGCATGCTCATCTTGAACACTGAAGCTTTCTTT. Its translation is CASMLILNTEAFF.

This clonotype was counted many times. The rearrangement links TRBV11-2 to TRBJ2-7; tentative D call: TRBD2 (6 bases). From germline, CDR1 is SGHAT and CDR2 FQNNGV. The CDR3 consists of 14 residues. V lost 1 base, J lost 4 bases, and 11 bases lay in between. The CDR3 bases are TGTGCCAGCAGCTTAGCGGGAGTATCTTACGAGCAGTACTTC. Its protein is CASSLAGVSYEQYF.

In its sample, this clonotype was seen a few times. The CDR3 region is CASSLWDREWNIQYF. CDR3 sequence (DNA): TGTGCCAGCAGTTTATGGGACAGGGAGTGGAACATTCAGTACTTC. The chain is built from TRBV28 and TRBJ2-4; 8 bases agree with TRBD1. Looked up from germline, CDR1 is MDHEN and CDR2 is SYDVKM. Trimming cost V 0 bases and J 7 bases; bases outside gene matches: 5. The CDR3 runs 15 residues.

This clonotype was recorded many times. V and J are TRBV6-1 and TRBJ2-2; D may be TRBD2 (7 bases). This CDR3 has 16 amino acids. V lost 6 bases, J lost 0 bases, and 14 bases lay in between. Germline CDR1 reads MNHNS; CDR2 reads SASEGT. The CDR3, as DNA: TGTGCCAGCAGGGGAGGGACATACACGAACACCGGGGAGCTGTTTTTT. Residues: CASRGGTYTNTGELFF.

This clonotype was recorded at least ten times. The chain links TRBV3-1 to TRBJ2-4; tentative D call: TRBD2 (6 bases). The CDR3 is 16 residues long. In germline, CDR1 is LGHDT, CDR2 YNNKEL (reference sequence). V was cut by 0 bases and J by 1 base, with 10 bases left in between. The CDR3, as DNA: TGTGCCAGCAGCCAAGATGGGGAGGTGGCCAAAAACATTCAGTACTTC. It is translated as CASSQDGEVAKNIQYF. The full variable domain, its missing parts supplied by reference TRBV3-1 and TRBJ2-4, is DTAVSQTPKYLVTQMGNDKSIKCEQNLGHDTMYWYKQDSKKFLKIMFSYNNKELIINETVPNRFSPKSPDKAHLNLHINSLELGDSAVYFCASSQDGEVAKNIQYFGAGTRLSVL.

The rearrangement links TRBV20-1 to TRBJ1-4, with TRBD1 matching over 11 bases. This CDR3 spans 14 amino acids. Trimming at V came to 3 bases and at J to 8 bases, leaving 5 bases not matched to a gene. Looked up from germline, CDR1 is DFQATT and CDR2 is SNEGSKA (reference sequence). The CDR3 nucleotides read TGCAGTGCTAGCTCGGACAGGGGGCGAGAAAAACTGTTTTTT. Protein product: CSASSDRGREKLFF.

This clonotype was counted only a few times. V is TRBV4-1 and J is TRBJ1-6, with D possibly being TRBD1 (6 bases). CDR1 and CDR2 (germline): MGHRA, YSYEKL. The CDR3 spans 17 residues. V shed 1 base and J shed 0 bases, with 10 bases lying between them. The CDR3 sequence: CASSQGTVRSYNSPLHF. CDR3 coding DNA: TGCGCCAGCAGCCAAGGGACAGTTCGCTCCTATAATTCACCCCTCCACTTT.

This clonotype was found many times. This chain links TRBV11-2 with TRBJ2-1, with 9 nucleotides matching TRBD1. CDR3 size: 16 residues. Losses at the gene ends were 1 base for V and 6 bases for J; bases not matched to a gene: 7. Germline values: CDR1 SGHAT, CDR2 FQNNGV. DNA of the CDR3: TGTGCCAGCAGCTTAGGTGGACAGGGGACTACCAATGAGCAGTTCTTC. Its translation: CASSLGGQGTTNEQFF.

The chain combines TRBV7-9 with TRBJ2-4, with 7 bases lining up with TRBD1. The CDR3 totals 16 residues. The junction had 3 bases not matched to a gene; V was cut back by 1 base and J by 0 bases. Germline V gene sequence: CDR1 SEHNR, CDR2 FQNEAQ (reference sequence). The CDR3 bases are TGTGCCAGCAGCTTAGGGGACAGCATAGCCAAAAACATTCAGTACTTC. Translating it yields CASSLGDSIAKNIQYF. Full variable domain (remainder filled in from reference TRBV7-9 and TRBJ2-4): DTGVSQNPRHKITKRGQNVTFRCDPISEHNRLYWYRQTLGQGPEFLTYFQNEAQLEKSRLLSDRFSAERPKGSFSTLEIQRTEQGDSAMYLCASSLGDSIAKNIQYFGAGTRLSVL.

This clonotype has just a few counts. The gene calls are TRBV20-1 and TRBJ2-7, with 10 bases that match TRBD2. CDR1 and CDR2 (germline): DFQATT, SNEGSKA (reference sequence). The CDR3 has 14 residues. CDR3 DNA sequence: TGCAGCCTCGTGGAGATGCTAGCGGGAGACGAGCAGTACTTC. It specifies CSLVEMLAGDEQYF.

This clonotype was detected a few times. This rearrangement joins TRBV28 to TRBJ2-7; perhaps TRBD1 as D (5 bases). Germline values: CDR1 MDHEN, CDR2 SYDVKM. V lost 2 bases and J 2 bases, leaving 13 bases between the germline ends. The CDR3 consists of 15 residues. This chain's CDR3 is CASSLSRQGAYEQYF. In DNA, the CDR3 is TGTGCCAGCAGTTTAAGTCGGCAGGGCGCCTACGAGCAGTACTTC.

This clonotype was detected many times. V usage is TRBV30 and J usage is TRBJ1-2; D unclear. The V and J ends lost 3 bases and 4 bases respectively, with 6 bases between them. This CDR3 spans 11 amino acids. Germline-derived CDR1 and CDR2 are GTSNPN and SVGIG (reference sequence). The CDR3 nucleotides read TGTGCCTGGAGGTTGGCCTATGGCTACACCTTC. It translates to CAWRLAYGYTF. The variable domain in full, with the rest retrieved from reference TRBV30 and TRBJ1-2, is SQTIHQWPATLVQPVGSPLSLECTVEGTSNPNLYWYRQAAGRGLQLLFYSVGIGQISSEVPQNLSASRPQDRQFILSSKKLLLSDSGFYLCAWRLAYGYTFGSGTRLTVV.